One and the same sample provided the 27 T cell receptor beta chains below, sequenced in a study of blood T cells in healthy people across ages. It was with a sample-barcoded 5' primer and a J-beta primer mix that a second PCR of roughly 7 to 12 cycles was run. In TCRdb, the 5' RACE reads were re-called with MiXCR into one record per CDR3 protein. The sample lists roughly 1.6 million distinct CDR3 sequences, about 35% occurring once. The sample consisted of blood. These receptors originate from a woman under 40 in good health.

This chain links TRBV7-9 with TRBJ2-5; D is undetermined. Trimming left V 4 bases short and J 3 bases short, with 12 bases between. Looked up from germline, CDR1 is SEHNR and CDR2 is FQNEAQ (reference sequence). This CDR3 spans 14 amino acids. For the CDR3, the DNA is TGTGCCAGCAGCTCCCCTGCGGCAGAAGAGACCCAGTACTTC. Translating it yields CASSSPAAEETQYF.

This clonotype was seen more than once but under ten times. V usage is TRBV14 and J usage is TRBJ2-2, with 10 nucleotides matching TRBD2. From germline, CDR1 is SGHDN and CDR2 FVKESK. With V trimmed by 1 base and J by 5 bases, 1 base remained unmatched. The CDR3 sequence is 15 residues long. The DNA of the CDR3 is TGTGCCAGCAGCCAAGCTAGCGGGAGAACCGGGGAGCTGTTTTTT. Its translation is CASSQASGRTGELFF. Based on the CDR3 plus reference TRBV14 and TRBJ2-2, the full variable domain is EAGVTQFPSHSVIEKGQTVTLRCDPISGHDNLYWYRRVMGKEIKFLLHFVKESKQDESGMPNNRFLAERTGGTYSTLKVQPAELEDSGVYFCASSQASGRTGELFFGEGSRLTVL.

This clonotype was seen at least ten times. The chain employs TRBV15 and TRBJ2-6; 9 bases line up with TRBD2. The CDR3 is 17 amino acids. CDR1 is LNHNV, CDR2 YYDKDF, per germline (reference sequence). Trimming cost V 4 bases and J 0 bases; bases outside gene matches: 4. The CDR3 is CATSTAGGGSGANVLTF. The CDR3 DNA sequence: TGTGCCACCAGCACCGCGGGGGGGGGCTCTGGGGCCAACGTCCTGACTTTC.

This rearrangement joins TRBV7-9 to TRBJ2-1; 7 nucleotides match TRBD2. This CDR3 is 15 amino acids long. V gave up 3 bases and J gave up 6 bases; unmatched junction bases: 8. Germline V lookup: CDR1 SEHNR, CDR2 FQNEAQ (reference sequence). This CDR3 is CASSLGSSGPNEQFF. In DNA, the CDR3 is TGTGCCAGCAGCTTGGGGTCTAGCGGACCCAATGAGCAGTTCTTC.

The CDR3 loop reads CASSYDRGSTEAFF. The CDR3, as DNA: TGTGCCAGCAGTTACGACAGGGGGAGCACTGAAGCTTTCTTT. The V call is TRBV27, the J call TRBJ1-1, with 9 bases fitting TRBD1. Germline V lookup: CDR1 MNHEY, CDR2 SMNVEV (reference sequence). J gave up 4 bases and V 4 bases, and 4 bases lay outside the gene matches. There are 14 residues in the CDR3.

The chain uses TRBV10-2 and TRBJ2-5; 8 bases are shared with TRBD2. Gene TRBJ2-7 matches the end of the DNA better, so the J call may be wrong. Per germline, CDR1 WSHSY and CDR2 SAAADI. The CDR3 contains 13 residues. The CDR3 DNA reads TGCGCCAGCAGTGACGGGGGGGGCTACGAGCAGTACTTC. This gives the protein CASSDGGGYEQYF.

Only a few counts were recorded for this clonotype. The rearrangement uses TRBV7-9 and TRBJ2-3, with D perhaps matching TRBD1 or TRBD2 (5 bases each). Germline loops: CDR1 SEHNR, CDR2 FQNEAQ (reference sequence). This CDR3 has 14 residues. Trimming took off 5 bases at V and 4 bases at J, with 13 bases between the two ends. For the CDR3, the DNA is TGTGCCAGCAGCCCACTAGAGGGGTCAGATACGCAGTATTTT. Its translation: CASSPLEGSDTQYF.

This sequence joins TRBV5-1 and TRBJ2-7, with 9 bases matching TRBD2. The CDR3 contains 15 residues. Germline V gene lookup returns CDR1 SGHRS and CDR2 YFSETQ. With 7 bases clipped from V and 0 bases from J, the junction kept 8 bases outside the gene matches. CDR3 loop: CASRQLAGRSYEQYF. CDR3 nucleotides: TGCGCCAGCCGCCAACTAGCGGGCCGCTCCTACGAGCAGTACTTC.

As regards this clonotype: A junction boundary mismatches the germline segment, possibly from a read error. The CDR3 reads CSARHSGPPSYGQYF. CDR3 DNA sequence: TGCAGTGCTAGACACAGCGGGCCTCCCTCCTACGGGCAGTACTTC. The V and J genes are TRBV20-1 and TRBJ2-7, with a tentative D call TRBD2 (6 bases). This CDR3 spans 15 amino acids. The germline CDR1 and CDR2 sequences are DFQATT and SNEGSKA (reference sequence).

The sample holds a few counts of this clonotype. CDR3 protein: CSARDRIAGFRDEQFF. Here the CDR3 DNA reads TGCAGTGCTAGAGATCGAATAGCGGGGTTCCGTGATGAGCAGTTCTTC. V and J are TRBV20-1 and TRBJ2-1, with 8 bases matching TRBD2. The trim removed 0 bases at V and 8 bases at J, leaving 12 bases unmatched. CDR1 DFQATT and CDR2 SNEGSKA come from the germline V gene (reference sequence). The CDR3 consists of 16 residues.

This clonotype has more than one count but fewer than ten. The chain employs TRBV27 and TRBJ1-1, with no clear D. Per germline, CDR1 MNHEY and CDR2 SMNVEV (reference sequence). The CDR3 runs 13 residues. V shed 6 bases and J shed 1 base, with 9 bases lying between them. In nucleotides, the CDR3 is TGTGCCAGCAGCCAACAGTGGAACACTGAAGCTTTCTTT. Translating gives CASSQQWNTEAFF.

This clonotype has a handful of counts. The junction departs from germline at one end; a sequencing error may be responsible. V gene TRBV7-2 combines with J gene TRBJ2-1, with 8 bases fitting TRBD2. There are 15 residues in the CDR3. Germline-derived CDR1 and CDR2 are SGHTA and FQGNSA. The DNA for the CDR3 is TGTGCCAGCAGCCGGTCGGGACTAGTTTACAATGAGCGGTTCTTC. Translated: CASSRSGLVYNERFF.

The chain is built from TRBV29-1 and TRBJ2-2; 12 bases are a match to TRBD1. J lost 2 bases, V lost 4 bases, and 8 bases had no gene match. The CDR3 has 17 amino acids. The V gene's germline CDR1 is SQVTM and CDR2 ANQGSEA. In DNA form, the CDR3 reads TGCAGCGTTGGGCGGGACAGGGGGCCGACTAACACCGGGGAGCTGTTTTTT. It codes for CSVGRDRGPTNTGELFF.

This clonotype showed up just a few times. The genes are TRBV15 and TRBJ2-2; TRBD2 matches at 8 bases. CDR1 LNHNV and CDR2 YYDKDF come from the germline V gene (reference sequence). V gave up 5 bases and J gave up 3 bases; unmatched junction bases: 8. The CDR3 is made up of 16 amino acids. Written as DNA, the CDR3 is TGTGCCACCAGCCGAGTGACGGGAGGGGACACCGGGGAGCTGTTTTTT. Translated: CATSRVTGGDTGELFF.

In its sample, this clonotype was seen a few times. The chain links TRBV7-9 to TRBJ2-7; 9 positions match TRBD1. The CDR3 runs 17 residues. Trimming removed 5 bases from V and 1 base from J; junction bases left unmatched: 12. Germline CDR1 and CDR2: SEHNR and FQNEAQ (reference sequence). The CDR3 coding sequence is TGTGCCAGCAGCCATTCCCGGGACAGGGCCGGTTCCTACGAGCAGTACTTC. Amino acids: CASSHSRDRAGSYEQYF. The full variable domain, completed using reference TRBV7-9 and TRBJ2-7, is DTGVSQNPRHKITKRGQNVTFRCDPISEHNRLYWYRQTLGQGPEFLTYFQNEAQLEKSRLLSDRFSAERPKGSFSTLEIQRTEQGDSAMYLCASSHSRDRAGSYEQYFGPGTRLTVT.

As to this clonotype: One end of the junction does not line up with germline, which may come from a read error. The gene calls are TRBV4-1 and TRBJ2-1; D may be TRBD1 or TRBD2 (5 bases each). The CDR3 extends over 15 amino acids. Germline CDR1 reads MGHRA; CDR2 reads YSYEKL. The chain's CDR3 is CASGHWGSSYNEQFF. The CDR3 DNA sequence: TGCGCCAGCGGCCACTGGGGGAGCTCCTACAATGAGCAGTTCTTC.

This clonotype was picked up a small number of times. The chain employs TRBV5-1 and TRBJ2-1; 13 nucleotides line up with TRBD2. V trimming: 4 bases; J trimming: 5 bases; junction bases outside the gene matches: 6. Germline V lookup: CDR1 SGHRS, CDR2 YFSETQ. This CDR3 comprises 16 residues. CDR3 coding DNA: TGCGCCAGCAGCCCCAGGACTAGCGGGAGTGACAATGAGCAGTTCTTC. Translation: CASSPRTSGSDNEQFF.

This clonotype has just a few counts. The CDR3 region is CASSLPAILDTQYF. CDR3 sequence (DNA): TGTGCCAGCAGCTTACCTGCGATCTTAGATACGCAGTATTTT. This chain connects TRBV7-9 to TRBJ2-3; D not certain. The germline CDR1 and CDR2 sequences are SEHNR and FQNEAQ (reference sequence). This CDR3 region has 14 residues. V gave up 2 bases and J gave up 5 bases, with 11 bases separating them.

The chain's CDR3 is CASSPSLYGYTF. The CDR3 region has the DNA TGTGCCAGCAGCCCGTCCCTCTATGGCTACACCTTC. The V call is TRBV6-5, the J call TRBJ1-2; unclear D gene. Per the germline V gene, CDR1 is MNHEY and CDR2 is SVGAGI. V was clipped by 6 bases and J by 4 bases, with 9 bases between them. The CDR3 sequence is 12 residues long.

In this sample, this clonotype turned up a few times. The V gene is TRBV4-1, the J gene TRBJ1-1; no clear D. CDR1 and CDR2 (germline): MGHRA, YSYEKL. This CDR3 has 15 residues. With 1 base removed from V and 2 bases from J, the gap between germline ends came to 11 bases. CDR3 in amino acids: CASSQAWTANTEAFF. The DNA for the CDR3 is TGCGCCAGCAGCCAAGCTTGGACCGCAAACACTGAAGCTTTCTTT.

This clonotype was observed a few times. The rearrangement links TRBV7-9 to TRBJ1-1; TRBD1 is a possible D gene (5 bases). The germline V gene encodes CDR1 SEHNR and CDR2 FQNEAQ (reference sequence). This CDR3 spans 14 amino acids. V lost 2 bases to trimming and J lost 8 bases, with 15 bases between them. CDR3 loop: CASSLRPPGTEAFF. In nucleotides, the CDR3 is TGTGCCAGCAGCTTAAGGCCTCCTGGGACGGAAGCTTTCTTT.

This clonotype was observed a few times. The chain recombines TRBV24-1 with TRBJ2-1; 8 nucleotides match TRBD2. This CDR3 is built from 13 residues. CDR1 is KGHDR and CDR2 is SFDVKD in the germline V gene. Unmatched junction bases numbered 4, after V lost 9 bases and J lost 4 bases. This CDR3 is CATGTGGYNEQFF. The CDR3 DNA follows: TGTGCCACCGGAACGGGAGGGTACAATGAGCAGTTCTTC.

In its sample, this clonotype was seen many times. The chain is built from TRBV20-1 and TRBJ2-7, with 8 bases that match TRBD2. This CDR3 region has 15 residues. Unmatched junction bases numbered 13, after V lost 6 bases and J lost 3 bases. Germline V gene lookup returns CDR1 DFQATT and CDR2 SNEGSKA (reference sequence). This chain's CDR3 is CSATRASGPLYEQYF. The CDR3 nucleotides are TGCAGTGCCACTAGAGCTAGCGGGCCCCTCTACGAGCAGTACTTC.

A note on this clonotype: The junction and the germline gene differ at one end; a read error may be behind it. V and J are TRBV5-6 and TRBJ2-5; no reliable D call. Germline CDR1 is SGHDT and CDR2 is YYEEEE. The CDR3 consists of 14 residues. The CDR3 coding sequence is TGTGCCAGCAGCTTGGATAGGTACCAAGAGACCCGGTACTTC. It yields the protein CASSLDRYQETRYF.

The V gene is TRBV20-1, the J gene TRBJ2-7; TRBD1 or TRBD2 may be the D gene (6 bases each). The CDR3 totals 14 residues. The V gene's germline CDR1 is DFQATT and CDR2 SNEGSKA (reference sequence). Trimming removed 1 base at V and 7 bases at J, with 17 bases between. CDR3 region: CSARVGGPQREQYF. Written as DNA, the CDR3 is TGCAGTGCTAGAGTTGGGGGGCCCCAGAGGGAGCAGTACTTC.

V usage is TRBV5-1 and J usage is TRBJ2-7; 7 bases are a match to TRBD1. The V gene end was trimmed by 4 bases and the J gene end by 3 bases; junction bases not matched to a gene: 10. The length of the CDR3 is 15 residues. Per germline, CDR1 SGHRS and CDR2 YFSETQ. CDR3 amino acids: CASSRTGVGIYEQYF. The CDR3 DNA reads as TGCGCCAGCAGCCGAACAGGGGTAGGCATCTACGAGCAGTACTTC. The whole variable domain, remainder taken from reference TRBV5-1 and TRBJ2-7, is KAGVTQTPRYLIKTRGQQVTLSCSPISGHRSVSWYQQTPGQGLQFLFEYFSETQRNKGNFPGRFSGRQFSNSRSEMNVSTLELGDSALYLCASSRTGVGIYEQYFGPGTRLTVT.

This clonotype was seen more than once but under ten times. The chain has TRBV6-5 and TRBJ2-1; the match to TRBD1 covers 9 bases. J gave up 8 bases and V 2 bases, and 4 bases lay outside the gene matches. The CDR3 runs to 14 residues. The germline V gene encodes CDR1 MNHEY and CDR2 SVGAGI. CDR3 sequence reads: CASSYRQGDDEQFF. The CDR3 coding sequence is TGTGCCAGCAGTTACAGACAGGGGGACGATGAGCAGTTCTTC.